The present TCR beta chain was sequenced within a study of regulatory dendritic cells for organ transplantation. Findings and caveats of the study: Alloreactive memory CD8+ T cell pools varied considerably between individuals.

Germline V lookup: CDR1 MGHRA, CDR2 YSYEKL. V lost 0 bases to trimming and J lost 6 bases, with 6 bases between them. CDR3 length: 13 residues. A note on this clone: Its target is unknown.

Using immunoSEQ multiplex PCR, the repertoire was profiled, and TCRdb retains in-frame clones only, with some absent. The data show about 29,000 clones, approximately 79% seen once. The sequence derives from a human donor in good health. The chain employs TRBV4-1 and TRBJ1-5; D is unresolved. Sequencing was performed on memory CD4+ T cells from blood. Regarding subset: CD45RO+ memory T cells. The CDR3 DNA sequence: TGCGCCAGCAGCCAAGATCACGGTCAGCCCCAGCATTTT. Translation gives CASSQDHGQPQHF.